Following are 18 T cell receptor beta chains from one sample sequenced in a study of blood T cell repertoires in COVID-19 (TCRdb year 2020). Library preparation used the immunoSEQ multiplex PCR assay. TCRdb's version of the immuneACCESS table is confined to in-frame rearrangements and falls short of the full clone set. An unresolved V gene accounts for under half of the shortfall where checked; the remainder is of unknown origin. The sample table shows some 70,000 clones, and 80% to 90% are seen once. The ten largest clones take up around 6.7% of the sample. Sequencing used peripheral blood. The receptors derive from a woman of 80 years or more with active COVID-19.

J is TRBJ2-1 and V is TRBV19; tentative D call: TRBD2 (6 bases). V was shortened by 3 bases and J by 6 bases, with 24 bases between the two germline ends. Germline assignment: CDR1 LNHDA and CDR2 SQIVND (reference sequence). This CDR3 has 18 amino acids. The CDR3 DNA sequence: TGTGCCAGTAGTATCCCCTTTATCGAGGGAGGCGTACTCAATGAGCAGTTCTTC. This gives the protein CASSIPFIEGGVLNEQFF.

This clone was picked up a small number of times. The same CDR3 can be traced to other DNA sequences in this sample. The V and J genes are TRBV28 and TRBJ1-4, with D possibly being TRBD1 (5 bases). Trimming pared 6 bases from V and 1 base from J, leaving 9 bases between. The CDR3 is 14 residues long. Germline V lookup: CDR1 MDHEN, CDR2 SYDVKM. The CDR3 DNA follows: TGTGCCAGCAGATCGGGGGGAACTAATGAAAAACTGTTTTTT. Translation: CASRSGGTNEKLFF.

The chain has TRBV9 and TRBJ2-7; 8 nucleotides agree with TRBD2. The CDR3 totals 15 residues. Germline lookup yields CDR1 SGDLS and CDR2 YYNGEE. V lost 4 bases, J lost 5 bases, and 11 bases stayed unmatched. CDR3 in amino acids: CASSPRGGPVDEQYF. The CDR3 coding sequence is TGTGCCAGCAGCCCTCGGGGGGGTCCGGTCGACGAGCAGTACTTC. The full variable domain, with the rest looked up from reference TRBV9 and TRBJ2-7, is DSGVTQTPKHLITATGQRVTLRCSPRSGDLSVYWYQQSLDQGLQFLIQYYNGEERAKGNILERFSAQQFPDLHSELNLSSLELGDSALYFCASSPRGGPVDEQYFGPGTRLTVT.

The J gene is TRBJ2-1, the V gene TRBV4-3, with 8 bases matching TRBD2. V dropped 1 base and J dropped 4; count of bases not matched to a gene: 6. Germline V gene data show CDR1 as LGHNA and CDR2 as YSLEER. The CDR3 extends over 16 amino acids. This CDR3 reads CASSQVSSGTYNEQFF. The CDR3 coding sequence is TGCGCCAGCAGCCAAGTTAGTAGCGGGACTTACAATGAGCAGTTCTTC.

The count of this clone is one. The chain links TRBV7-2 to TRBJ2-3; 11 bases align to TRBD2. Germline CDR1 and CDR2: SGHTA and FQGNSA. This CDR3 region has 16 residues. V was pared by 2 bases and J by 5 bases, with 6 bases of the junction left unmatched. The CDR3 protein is CASSLYSGRAQDTQYF. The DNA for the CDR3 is TGTGCCAGCAGCTTATATAGCGGGAGGGCGCAAGATACGCAGTATTTT.

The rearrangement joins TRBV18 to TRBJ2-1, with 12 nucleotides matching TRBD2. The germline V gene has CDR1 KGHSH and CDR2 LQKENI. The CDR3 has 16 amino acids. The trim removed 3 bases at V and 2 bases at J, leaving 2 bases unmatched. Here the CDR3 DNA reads TGTGCCAGCTCACCCGGACTAGCGGGAACCTACAATGAGCAGTTCTTC. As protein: CASSPGLAGTYNEQFF.

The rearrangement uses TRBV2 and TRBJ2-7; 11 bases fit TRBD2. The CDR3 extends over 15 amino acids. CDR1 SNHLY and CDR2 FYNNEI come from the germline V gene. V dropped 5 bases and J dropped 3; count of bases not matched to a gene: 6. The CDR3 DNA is TGTGCCAGCAGTCTGGGACTAGCGGCTTTCTACGAGCAGTACTTC. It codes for CASSLGLAAFYEQYF.

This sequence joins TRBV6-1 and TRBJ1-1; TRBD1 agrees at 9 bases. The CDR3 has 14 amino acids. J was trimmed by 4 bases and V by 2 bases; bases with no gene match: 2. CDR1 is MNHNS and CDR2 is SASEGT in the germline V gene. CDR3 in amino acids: CASSETGGLTEAFF. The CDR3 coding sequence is TGTGCCAGCAGTGAAACAGGGGGCCTCACTGAAGCTTTCTTT.

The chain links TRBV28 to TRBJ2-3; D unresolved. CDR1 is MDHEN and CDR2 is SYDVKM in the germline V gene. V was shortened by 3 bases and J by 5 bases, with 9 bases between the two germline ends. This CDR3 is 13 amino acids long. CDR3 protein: CASSFLSGDTQYF. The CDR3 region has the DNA TGTGCCAGCAGTTTTTTATCGGGAGATACGCAGTATTTT.

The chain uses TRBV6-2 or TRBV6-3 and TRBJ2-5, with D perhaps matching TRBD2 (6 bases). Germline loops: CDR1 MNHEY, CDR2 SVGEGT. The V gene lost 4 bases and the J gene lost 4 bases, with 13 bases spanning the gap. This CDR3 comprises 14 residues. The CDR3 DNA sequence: TGTGCCAGCAGTTGGGCGGGGCTCCGAGAGACCCAGTACTTC. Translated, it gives CASSWAGLRETQYF.

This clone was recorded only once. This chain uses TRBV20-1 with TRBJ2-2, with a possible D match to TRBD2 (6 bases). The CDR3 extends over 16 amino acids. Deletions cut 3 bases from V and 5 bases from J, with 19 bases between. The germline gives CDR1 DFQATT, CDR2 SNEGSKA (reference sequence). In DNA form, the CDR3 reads TGCAGTGCTAGTGGCGATACCGGGAGAAGGACCGGGGAGCTGTTTTTT. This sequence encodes CSASGDTGRRTGELFF.

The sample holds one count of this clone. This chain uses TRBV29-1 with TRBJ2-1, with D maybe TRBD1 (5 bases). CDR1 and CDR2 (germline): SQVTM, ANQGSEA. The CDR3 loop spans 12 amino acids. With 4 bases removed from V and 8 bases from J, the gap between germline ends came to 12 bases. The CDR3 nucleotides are TGCAGCGTTGGTGGGGCTGGGGATGAGCAGTTCTTC. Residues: CSVGGAGDEQFF.

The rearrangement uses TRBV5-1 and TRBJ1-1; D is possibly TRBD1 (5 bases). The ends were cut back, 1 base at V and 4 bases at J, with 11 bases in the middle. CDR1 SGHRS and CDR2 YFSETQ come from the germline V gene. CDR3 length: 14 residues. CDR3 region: CASSLTGAPTEAFF. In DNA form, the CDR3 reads TGCGCCAGCAGCTTGACTGGGGCGCCCACTGAAGCTTTCTTT.

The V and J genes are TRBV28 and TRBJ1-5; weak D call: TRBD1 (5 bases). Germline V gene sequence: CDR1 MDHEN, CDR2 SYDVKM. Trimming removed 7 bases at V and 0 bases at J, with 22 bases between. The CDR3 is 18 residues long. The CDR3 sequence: CASIGGGSSRYSNQPQHF. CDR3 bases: TGTGCCAGCATCGGGGGGGGATCTAGTCGATATAGCAATCAGCCCCAGCATTTT.

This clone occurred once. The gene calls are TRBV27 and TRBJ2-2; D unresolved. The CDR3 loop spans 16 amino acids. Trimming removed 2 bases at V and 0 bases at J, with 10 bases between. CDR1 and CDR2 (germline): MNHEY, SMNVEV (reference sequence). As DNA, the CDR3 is TGTGCCAGCAGTTTAAATGGGCCCACGAACACCGGGGAGCTGTTTTTT. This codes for CASSLNGPTNTGELFF.

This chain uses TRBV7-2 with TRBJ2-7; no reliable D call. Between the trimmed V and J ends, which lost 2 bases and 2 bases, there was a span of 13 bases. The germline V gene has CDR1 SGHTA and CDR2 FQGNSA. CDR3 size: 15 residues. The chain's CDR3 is CASSLYRRPTYEQYF. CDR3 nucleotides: TGTGCCAGCAGCTTATACCGGCGGCCCACCTACGAGCAGTACTTC.

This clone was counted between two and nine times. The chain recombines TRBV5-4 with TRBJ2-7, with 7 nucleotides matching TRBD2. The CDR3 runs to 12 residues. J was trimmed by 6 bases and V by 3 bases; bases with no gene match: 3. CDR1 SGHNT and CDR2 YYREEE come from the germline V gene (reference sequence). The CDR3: CASSWTSGEQYF. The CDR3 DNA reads TGTGCCAGCAGCTGGACTAGTGGCGAGCAGTACTTC.

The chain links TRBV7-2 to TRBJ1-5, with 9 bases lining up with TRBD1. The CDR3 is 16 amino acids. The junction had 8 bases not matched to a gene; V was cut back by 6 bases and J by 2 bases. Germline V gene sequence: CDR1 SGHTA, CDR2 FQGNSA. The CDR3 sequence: CASSPGTGSGNQPQHF. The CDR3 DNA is TGTGCCAGCAGTCCCGGGACAGGGTCGGGCAATCAGCCCCAGCATTTT. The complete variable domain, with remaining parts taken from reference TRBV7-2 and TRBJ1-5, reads GAGVSQSPSNKVTEKGKDVELRCDPISGHTALYWYRQSLGQGLEFLIYFQGNSAPDKSGLPSDRFSAERTGGSVSTLTIQRTQQEDSAVYLCASSPGTGSGNQPQHFGDGTRLSIL.